This T cell receptor beta chain was documented in a study of cytomegalovirus exposure and HLA in healthy donors (dated by TCRdb to 2015 to 2018). Notes on the research overall: An earlier analysis of 587 of the donors reported around 280 Gb of sequence data and 95 million to 130 million unique TCR beta sequences obtained from roughly 180 million T cells. Using immunosequencing, the study profiled T cell repertoires from about 620 subjects and related those repertoires to cytomegalovirus serostatus. All discovery cohort repertoires had been generated on a single sequencing platform. An earlier analysis of some 500 of the donors applied high-throughput TCR beta sequencing to assess whether each TCR beta V gene segment acted as functional or pseudogenic. The number of typed donors differed by locus: about 620-640 for A, B, C, DRB1 and DQB1; some 500 for DQA1; around 610 for DPA1; and some 450 for DPB1. Both class I and class II loci were covered by HLA typing, at four-digit resolution. To study patterns of TCR occurrence, a later analysis re-analyzed previously published TCR beta repertoires from 666 donors and added high-resolution HLA genotyping. A later genetic analysis took genome-wide SNP genotypes for about 55% of the 666 donors and used that subset as a discovery cohort. An early release that covered some 640 HLA-typed donors contained approximately 300 gigabases of sequencing data and 80 million or so unique TCR sequences. Across under 500 genotyped donors of the cohort, an average of roughly 230,000 unique TCR beta nucleotide sequences per donor were sequenced, and approximately 19% of those sequences were non-productive. Roughly five DR-DQ haplotypes were handled as single units for association and clustering, since linkage in the cohort was strong. The later analysis used no new phenotypic data to find candidate immune exposures, relying instead on TCR beta sequences and their occurrence across donors. Of the 300 to 500 genotyped donors, 75% to 85% were placed in the genetic ancestry cluster associated with self-reported Caucasian donors. The study aimed to test whether signatures of past pathogen exposure could be identified by cataloging public T cell receptors. Along with the approximately 700-subject first cohort, a separate validation cohort of over 90 different subjects was used. To predict cytomegalovirus infection status, the study brought together high-throughput TCR immunosequencing, statistical association of individual TCRs with disease status, and machine learning. Alongside the repertoire data, information on donor age, sex, ethnicity and CMV serostatus was compiled. Here is what the overall study found, with its caveats: A later analysis associated around 16,000 TCR beta sequences with specific HLA alleles at a false discovery rate of 0.05. While some public TCRs were present in many individuals, most TCR sequences turned up only very rarely across donors. In both the original and validation cohorts, the classifier was reported to diagnose cytomegalovirus status with high specificity and sensitivity. A group of highly shared sequence variants was considered likely to be a technical artifact of the sequencing pipeline. A total of fewer than 200 TCR beta chains were listed by the study as associated with cytomegalovirus. Only TCR beta chains were sequenced in this cohort, and the absence of alpha or paired-chain data limited detectable features. CMV serostatus was the only immune exposure information available for the cohort. In a later genetic analysis, fewer N-insertions in productive TCRs were reported among donors in an Asian-associated ancestry cluster than the roughly 670-donor mean. HLA typing was unavailable for some donors at each locus, so association tests used only the typed subset. Some 15 rarely observed V segments, including chromosome 9 orphons, were excluded from the earlier analysis of just under 600 of the donors because counts were too low. When HLA alleles, especially DR and DQ, strongly co-occurred, TCR associations were difficult to assign to individual alleles. Several of the top co-occurrence clusters appeared to be linked to parvovirus B19, influenza, CMV and Epstein-Barr virus, according to a later analysis. Some IMGT-functional V segments, including TRBV6-2 and TRBV6-3, could not be told apart with the 87-base-pair reads, so those segments were excluded. Linkage disequilibrium might explain the correlated functional status among segregating V segments, but an unknown experimental factor could not be ruled out. In an earlier analysis of fewer than 750 of the donors, most TCR beta V segments were observed in productive rearrangements about 87% or about 30% of the time, broadly matching IMGT annotations. In a later analysis, HLA-associated TCR beta chains were found to be more clonally expanded and to have lower generation probabilities than equally common non-associated chains. In a later analysis, most CMV-associated TCR beta chains were found to appear HLA-restricted, with HLA associations seemingly driven largely by CMV exposure. Presence/absence analyses assumed roughly uniform sequencing depth across donors, an assumption that may not hold. In a later analysis, TCR association rates were found to vary across HLA loci, with the most associated TCRs seen for DRB1 alleles and the fewest for HLA-C alleles. A further reported finding was that TCR beta sequences accurately predicted the HLA-A and HLA-B alleles for most subjects in the first cohort. The authors suggested that the approach could potentially be generalized to other disease states and immunological phenotypes. An association between a missense DCLRE1C variant and V-gene and J-gene trimming of TCR beta chains was found in a later genetic analysis and replicated in an independent cohort. In vitro tests confirmed that a few of the cytomegalovirus-associated TCR beta chains recognize cytomegalovirus antigens.

About this clone: Its binding antigen is unknown. It has no much larger one-base neighbor in the sample; base qualities were not kept.

The cohort comprised 670 or so healthy bone marrow donors. At the time of sampling, all cohort members were nominally healthy, though unrecorded immune exposures were likely present. The donor tested CMV seropositive and was one of the 289 seropositive cohort members. Every donor gave a peripheral blood sample, and the peripheral blood mononuclear cells from that sample were used for TCR beta sequencing. The Qiagen DNeasy Blood Extraction Kit was used to extract genomic DNA from the blood cell samples. The method behind the library was the immunoSEQ multiplex PCR assay. The multiplex PCR relied on a mix of 60 forward primers for TCR Vbeta segments and 13 reverse primers for TCR Jbeta segments. The CDR3 region of rearranged TCR beta genes was amplified from genomic DNA by a multiplex PCR assay. On the Illumina HiSeq System, the amplified TCR beta libraries were sequenced as 87-base-pair reads. The original pipeline was this. A later analysis tallied around 87 million unique TCR beta chains across the 650 to 750 repertoires, and around 12 million of those chains were shared by two or more donors. A nearest-neighbor algorithm error-corrected the raw reads and collapsed the reads into unique sequences, merging closely related sequences to remove PCR and sequencing errors. V, D and J gene segments were assigned by aligning CDR3 sequences to IMGT reference sequences. Each retained sequence needed at least a six-nucleotide match to both a V gene segment and a J gene segment. A rearrangement counted as productive if the CDR3 had no stop codons and remained in frame with V and J, and every other rearrangement counted as non-productive. CDR3 was defined according to IMGT convention as the region running from the second conserved V-encoded cysteine to the conserved J-encoded phenylalanine. The earlier analysis of about 620 of the donors excluded sequences that lacked an unambiguous match to a single V gene segment. In an earlier analysis of roughly 600 of the donors, a V segment was called functional when productive rearrangements were above 56.7%, and segregating when the standard deviation between donors exceeded 5%. A statistical classification framework was built for diagnosing cytomegalovirus status from the catalog of TCR beta chain sequences. In a later analysis, V and J genes were assigned by comparing TCR nucleotide sequences against IMGT/GENE-DB human TR gene sequences. The TCRdist pipeline was used in a later analysis to assign CDR3 sequences and most-parsimonious VDJ recombination scenarios. In a later analysis, each TCR beta chain was defined by its CDR3 amino acid sequence together with its V-gene family, and reads lacking a unique V-gene family were excluded. In a later analysis, several hundred highly shared, low-generation-probability nucleotide sequences were removed to address suspected cross-contamination and a sequencing artifact. In a later analysis, a clonal expansion index was calculated for each public chain from normalized within-repertoire ranks of inferred template counts. Generation probabilities in a later analysis came from a VDJ recombination model fitted to out-of-frame rearrangements, and those results were checked against IGoR. Hypergeometric tests were used in a later analysis to score TCR-TCR, TCR-HLA and TCR-CMV co-occurrence, with a repertoire-size bias correction applied to the TCR pairs. False discovery rates were estimated in a later analysis by permuting HLA or CMV assignments 20 times. In a later analysis, co-occurring TCRs were grouped using DBSCAN, and TCRdist sequence similarity was added for clustering within HLA-allele-positive subsets. Co-occurrence clustering excluded repertoires with fewer than 30,000 or more than 120,000 public chains, plus five with anomalous nucleotide sharing. TCRdb took this table from immuneACCESS and kept in-frame rearrangements with V and J called. Such tables lack part of the clones; where checked against another copy, unresolved V genes explain under half of the gap, and the rest is unexplained. The D gene and trimming were derived from the DNA, and the V and J assignments and clone size from that table. This sample holds over 150,000 clones; around 65% were observed only once. Of the sample, less than 3% falls within the top ten clones.

Trimming accounts for 1 base at V and 6 bases at J, while the number of junction bases matched to no gene is 2. Spanning cysteine to phenylalanine, the CDR3 consists of 15 amino acids. The entry retains the CDR3 DNA only, 45 bases that are in frame from base 1. The germline V gene supplies CDR1 SGDLS and CDR2 YYNGEE. The source is a woman between 40 and 50 years old in good health and CMV-seropositive. The chain employs TRBV9 and TRBJ2-2, with 11 middle bases fitting TRBD2. The sample comprised PBMCs. In nucleotides, the sequence is TGTGCCAGCAGCGTAACTAGCGGGAGCTCCGGGGAGCTGTTTTTT. It specifies CASSVTSGSSGELFF.